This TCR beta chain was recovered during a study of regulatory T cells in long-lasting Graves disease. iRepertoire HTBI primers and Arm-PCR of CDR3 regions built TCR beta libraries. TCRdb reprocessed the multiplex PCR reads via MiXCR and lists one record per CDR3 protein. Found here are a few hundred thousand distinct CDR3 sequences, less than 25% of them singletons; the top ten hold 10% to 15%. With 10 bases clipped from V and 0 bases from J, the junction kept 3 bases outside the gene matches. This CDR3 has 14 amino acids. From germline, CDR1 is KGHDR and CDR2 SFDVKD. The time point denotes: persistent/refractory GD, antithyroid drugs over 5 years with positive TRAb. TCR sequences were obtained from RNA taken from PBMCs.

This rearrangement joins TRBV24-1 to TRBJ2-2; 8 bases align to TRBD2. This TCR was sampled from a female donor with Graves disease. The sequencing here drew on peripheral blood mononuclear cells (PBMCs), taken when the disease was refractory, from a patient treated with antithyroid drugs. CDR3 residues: CATSGGPNTGELFF. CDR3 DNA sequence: TGTGCCACGAGCGGGGGCCCGAACACCGGGGAGCTGTTTTTT.